Presented here are 26 T cell receptor beta chains from one specimen sequenced in a study of long-term antiretroviral therapy in people with HIV. The libraries were made with immunoSEQ v3.0 at survey level. Data came from immunoSEQ multiplex PCR; TCRdb stores just in-frame clones and leaves some out. In the table there are tens of thousands of clones, 95% of which are singletons. The starting material was unsorted PBMCs, obtained 5.3 years after starting antiretroviral therapy. The receptors stem from a man between 45 and 60 years old with HIV.

The chain recombines TRBV2 with TRBJ1-5; D call uncertain. The V and J ends lost 5 bases and 0 bases respectively, with 8 bases between them. This CDR3 spans 14 amino acids. Germline CDR1 reads SNHLY; CDR2 reads FYNNEI. The CDR3, as DNA: TGTGCCAGCAGTCGACAAAATAGCAATCAGCCCCAGCATTTT. It encodes CASSRQNSNQPQHF.

The chain uses TRBV4-2 and TRBJ1-5; 9 bases are a match to TRBD1. The CDR3 sequence is 15 residues long. Germline V CDR1 and CDR2: LGHNA, YNFKEQ. V was pared by 2 bases and J by 4 bases, with 3 bases of the junction left unmatched. CDR3 nucleotides: TGTGCCAGCAGCCAACCGGGACAGGGTAATCAGCCCCAGCATTTT. It translates to CASSQPGQGNQPQHF.

The J gene is TRBJ1-1, the V gene TRBV5-1; D gene ambiguous. V lost 0 bases and J 4 bases, leaving 10 bases between the germline ends. The CDR3 runs 14 residues. Germline V gene data show CDR1 as SGHRS and CDR2 as YFSETQ. CDR3 sequence (DNA): TGCGCCAGCAGCTTGGATGGGGTGGTCACTGAAGCTTTCTTT. As protein: CASSLDGVVTEAFF.

The V and J genes are TRBV19 and TRBJ2-2, with D perhaps matching TRBD1 (6 bases). Germline CDR1 is LNHDA and CDR2 is SQIVND (reference sequence). The CDR3 covers 14 residues. Between the trimmed V and J ends, which lost 7 bases and 5 bases, there was a span of 14 bases. In nucleotides, the CDR3 is TGTGCCAGTAATCAGGGGCAGGGAACCGGGGAGCTGTTTTTT. Amino acids: CASNQGQGTGELFF.

This sequence joins TRBV2 and TRBJ2-1; TRBD1 agrees at 8 bases. Germline V gene data show CDR1 as SNHLY and CDR2 as FYNNEI. CDR3 size: 15 residues. With 2 bases clipped from V and 6 bases from J, the junction kept 6 bases outside the gene matches. In DNA form, the CDR3 reads TGTGCCAGCAGTGAACTCCGACAGGGGACCAATGAGCAGTTCTTC. Translated: CASSELRQGTNEQFF.

The sample holds one count of this clone. The V gene is TRBV4-1, the J gene TRBJ1-1; D is possibly TRBD1 (6 bases). This CDR3 is 15 amino acids long. V lost 5 bases and J 2 bases, leaving 15 bases between the germline ends. CDR1 and CDR2 (germline): MGHRA, YSYEKL. The chain's CDR3 is CASSYDRSPNTEAFF. Written as DNA, the CDR3 is TGCGCCAGCAGCTACGACAGGTCCCCAAACACTGAAGCTTTCTTT.

The chain combines TRBV6-5 with TRBJ2-7; TRBD1 aligns across 9 bases. The V segment lost 6 bases and the J segment 6 bases; nucleotides outside the gene matches: 6. This CDR3 region has 13 residues. Germline loops: CDR1 MNHEY, CDR2 SVGAGI. The CDR3 sequence: CASRWTGETEQYF. DNA for the CDR3: TGTGCCAGCAGATGGACAGGGGAGACCGAGCAGTACTTC.

V usage is TRBV7-6 and J usage is TRBJ2-3; tentatively, D is TRBD1 (6 bases). V was shortened by 2 bases and J by 0 bases, with 12 bases between the two germline ends. The CDR3 has 16 amino acids. Looked up from germline, CDR1 is SGHVS and CDR2 is FNYEAQ. The CDR3 DNA follows: TGTGCCAGCAGCTTACTACAGGGAGCTAGCACAGATACGCAGTATTTT. Its protein product is CASSLLQGASTDTQYF.

The chain has TRBV2 and TRBJ1-1, with 7 bases matching TRBD1. The CDR3 is 13 residues long. Germline trimming cut 7 bases from V and 6 bases from J; bases unmatched to any gene: 8. Germline V lookup: CDR1 SNHLY, CDR2 FYNNEI. The CDR3, as DNA: TGTGCCAGCAAGGGGGCAACGGGAGCTGAAGCTTTCTTT. This gives the protein CASKGATGAEAFF.

The chain links TRBV7-6 to TRBJ2-3, with D maybe TRBD2 (7 bases). Trimming removed 1 base from V and 3 bases from J, with 17 bases in between. The CDR3 runs 17 residues. Germline V CDR1 and CDR2: SGHVS, FNYEAQ. The CDR3 is CASSLVAGQGGTDTQYF. As DNA, the CDR3 is TGTGCCAGCAGCTTAGTAGCGGGCCAAGGGGGGACAGATACGCAGTATTTT.

The rearrangement links TRBV4-1 to TRBJ1-6; a weak D match, TRBD1 (6 bases). V was cut by 0 bases and J by 8 bases, with 11 bases left in between. This CDR3 spans 15 amino acids. Germline V lookup: CDR1 MGHRA, CDR2 YSYEKL. CDR3 coding DNA: TGCGCCAGCAGCCAAGAGAACAGGGAGTATTCACCCCTCCACTTT. Its translation is CASSQENREYSPLHF.

This clone was recorded only once. The J gene is TRBJ1-5, the V gene TRBV2, with no clear D. Germline CDR1 SNHLY, CDR2 FYNNEI. The V end lost 5 bases, the J end lost 6 bases, and 14 bases lay between the germline ends. The CDR3 has 14 amino acids. The CDR3 spells CASSPQGGSQPQHF. DNA of the CDR3: TGTGCCAGCAGTCCCCAAGGCGGGAGTCAGCCCCAGCATTTT.

The rearrangement links TRBV18 to TRBJ1-1; D is possibly TRBD1 (6 bases). From germline, CDR1 is KGHSH and CDR2 LQKENI. V shed 3 bases and J shed 2 bases, with 13 bases lying between them. The CDR3 is 15 residues long. This CDR3 is CASSPGQLSNTEAFF. As DNA, the CDR3 is TGTGCCAGCTCACCTGGACAGTTGAGTAACACTGAAGCTTTCTTT.

V gene TRBV5-4 combines with J gene TRBJ2-2, with 10 bases that match TRBD1. This CDR3 has 18 residues. Germline CDR1 reads SGHNT; CDR2 reads YYREEE (reference sequence). V shed 2 bases, J shed 0 bases, and the junction held 7 bases outside the gene matches. The CDR3 bases are TGTGCCAGCAGCTTCCGGACAGGGGGAAGGACGAACACCGGGGAGCTGTTTTTT. As protein: CASSFRTGGRTNTGELFF. Based on the CDR3 plus reference TRBV5-4 and TRBJ2-2, the full variable domain is ETGVTQSPTHLIKTRGQQVTLRCSSQSGHNTVSWYQQALGQGPQFIFQYYREEENGRGNFPPRFSGLQFPNYSSELNVNALELDDSALYLCASSFRTGGRTNTGELFFGEGSRLTVL.

The rearrangement joins TRBV7-9 to TRBJ1-2; 9 positions match TRBD1. The V gene's germline CDR1 is SEHNR and CDR2 FQNEAQ (reference sequence). The CDR3 length is 15 residues. V lost 6 bases, J lost 4 bases, and 9 bases stayed unmatched. The CDR3 region has the DNA TGTGCCAGCAGTCCTACAGGGGGCGCTTTCTATGGCTACACCTTC. Translating it yields CASSPTGGAFYGYTF.

This clone was seen once. This chain connects TRBV6-6 to TRBJ2-7; weak D call: TRBD1 (5 bases). The CDR3 contains 13 residues. The V gene lost 5 bases and the J gene lost 5 bases, with 13 bases spanning the gap. Germline CDR1 MNHNY, CDR2 SVGAGI (reference sequence). CDR3 sequence reads: CASSPPTGHEQYF. CDR3 nucleotide sequence: TGTGCCAGCAGTCCCCCTACAGGCCACGAGCAGTACTTC.

This chain connects TRBV6-1 to TRBJ2-3; 7 bases map to TRBD2. The CDR3 is 12 residues long. Germline CDR1 MNHNS, CDR2 SASEGT. J lost 2 bases, V lost 8 bases, and 1 base had no gene match. The CDR3 protein is CASAGDTDTQYF. CDR3 in DNA: TGTGCCAGCGCGGGGGACACAGATACGCAGTATTTT.

This clone was counted once. This chain joins TRBV4-3 and TRBJ1-2; 9 bases are shared with TRBD1. With 4 bases clipped from V and 8 bases from J, the junction kept 11 bases outside the gene matches. This CDR3 is 15 amino acids long. Germline CDR1 and CDR2: LGHNA and YSLEER. CDR3 protein: CASSPYPTGGGGYTF. The CDR3 DNA is TGCGCCAGCAGCCCCTATCCGACAGGGGGAGGCGGCTACACCTTC.

The chain's CDR3 is CASSLQGATDTQYF. CDR3 DNA sequence: TGTGCCAGCAGCTTACAGGGGGCAACAGATACGCAGTATTTT. The chain combines TRBV5-4 with TRBJ2-3; 9 nucleotides match TRBD1. This CDR3 spans 14 amino acids. After removal of 2 bases from V and 3 bases from J, the junction contained 1 base not matched to a gene. Germline-derived CDR1 and CDR2 are SGHNT and YYREEE (reference sequence).

The chain is built from TRBV19 and TRBJ1-1; possible D gene TRBD1, 5 bases. V lost 5 bases and J 1 base, leaving 14 bases between the germline ends. The CDR3 runs to 15 residues. CDR1 and CDR2 from the germline V gene are LNHDA and SQIVND (reference sequence). The CDR3 bases are TGTGCCAGTAGTTTAGGGACGGCAGGGAACACTGAAGCTTTCTTT. Translating it yields CASSLGTAGNTEAFF.

This clone has a handful of counts. The chain carries TRBV7-8 and TRBJ1-1, with D perhaps TRBD1 (6 bases). The V end lost 0 bases, the J end lost 4 bases, and 15 bases lay between the germline ends. Per germline, CDR1 SGHVS and CDR2 FQNEAQ. The CDR3 has 16 amino acids. CDR3 protein: CASSLAIGRGSTEAFF. In nucleotides, the CDR3 is TGTGCCAGCAGCTTAGCGATTGGCAGGGGCTCCACTGAAGCTTTCTTT. The full variable domain, with the rest looked up from reference TRBV7-8 and TRBJ1-1, is GAGVSQSPRYKVAKRGQDVALRCDPISGHVSLFWYQQALGQGPEFLTYFQNEAQLDKSGLPSDRFFAERPEGSVSTLKIQRTQQEDSAVYLCASSLAIGRGSTEAFFGQGTRLTVV.

The rearrangement joins TRBV28 to TRBJ2-7; 7 bases map to TRBD1. This CDR3 contains 12 residues. Trimming at V came to 6 bases and at J to 11 bases, leaving 10 bases not matched to a gene. Germline-derived CDR1 and CDR2 are MDHEN and SYDVKM. Written as DNA, the CDR3 is TGTGCCAGCAGGGAATCAGACAGGGAAGAGTACTTC. It is translated as CASRESDREEYF.

The chain recombines TRBV6-1 with TRBJ1-3; D unresolved. Per germline, CDR1 MNHNS and CDR2 SASEGT. The CDR3 length is 12 residues. The V end lost 3 bases, the J end lost 4 bases, and 4 bases lay between the germline ends. The CDR3 sequence is CASSEPGNTIYF. The DNA of the CDR3 is TGTGCCAGCAGTGAGCCAGGAAACACCATATATTTT.

The chain recombines TRBV6-5 with TRBJ1-1, with 8 bases identical to TRBD1. Germline CDR1 MNHEY, CDR2 SVGAGI. CDR3 length: 12 residues. Trimming cost V 4 bases and J 8 bases; bases outside gene matches: 3. The DNA for the CDR3 is TGTGCCAGCAGTTCTTGGACAGGGGAAGCTTTCTTT. Translating it yields CASSSWTGEAFF.

This clone was seen once. The chain's CDR3 is CSVEPDSNYGYTF. Written as DNA, the CDR3 is TGCAGCGTTGAACCCGACAGCAACTATGGCTACACCTTC. The V gene is TRBV29-1, the J gene TRBJ1-2; perhaps TRBD1 as D (5 bases). Per germline, CDR1 SQVTM and CDR2 ANQGSEA. Deletions cut 2 bases from V and 2 bases from J, with 9 bases between. CDR3 size: 13 residues.

This chain uses TRBV5-4 with TRBJ1-2; possible D gene TRBD1, 5 bases. In germline, CDR1 is SGHNT, CDR2 YYREEE (reference sequence). V was pared by 3 bases and J by 4 bases, with 13 bases between. The CDR3 spans 14 residues. The CDR3 here is CASSSARDLYGYTF. CDR3 in DNA: TGTGCCAGCAGCTCAGCCCGGGACCTCTATGGCTACACCTTC.